The 21 T cell receptor beta chains listed next were all sequenced from one sample in a study of T cell responses to AZD1222 COVID-19 vaccine. This table comes from immunoSEQ multiplex PCR, and its TCRdb copy is limited to in-frame clones, with some not included. The table lists fewer than 250,000 clones, about 93% of them singletons. The sample in question was peripheral blood, obtained on day 0 of MenACWY control vaccination. The receptors stem from an adult in good health.

The rearrangement links TRBV27 to TRBJ2-2; D not resolved. There are 15 residues in the CDR3. Trimming removed 7 bases from V and 5 bases from J, with 17 bases in between. Per germline, CDR1 MNHEY and CDR2 SMNVEV (reference sequence). The DNA for the CDR3 is TGTGCCAGCACCATCGGCAGAGGTGGAACCGGGGAGCTGTTTTTT. Amino acids: CASTIGRGGTGELFF.

J is TRBJ2-7 and V is TRBV20-1; perhaps TRBD2 as D (5 bases). The CDR3 has 11 residues. Germline CDR1 and CDR2: DFQATT and SNEGSKA (reference sequence). Trimming took 2 bases from V and 5 from J, leaving 7 bases between them. The DNA of the CDR3 is TGCAGTGCTAGACTAGCCCACGAGCAGTACTTC. It is translated as CSARLAHEQYF.

The genes are TRBV10-3 and TRBJ2-7; 7 nucleotides match TRBD2. CDR1 ENHRY and CDR2 SYGVKD come from the germline V gene. Unmatched junction bases numbered 9, after V lost 10 bases and J lost 3 bases. This CDR3 has 13 amino acids. DNA for the CDR3: TGTGCCACCCAGGCGGGGGAATTCTACGAGCAGTACTTC. This gives the protein CATQAGEFYEQYF.

V gene TRBV5-1 combines with J gene TRBJ1-6; 9 bases are a match to TRBD1. The CDR3 has 16 amino acids. Germline V gene lookup returns CDR1 SGHRS and CDR2 YFSETQ. Unmatched junction bases numbered 7, after V lost 4 bases and J lost 5 bases. The CDR3 protein is CASSVPGTGNNSPLHF. As DNA, the CDR3 is TGCGCCAGCAGCGTCCCCGGGACAGGGAATAATTCACCCCTCCACTTT.

This rearrangement joins TRBV7-2 to TRBJ2-7; possible D gene TRBD2, 5 bases. V shed 6 bases and J shed 3 bases, with 12 bases lying between them. This CDR3 comprises 13 residues. In germline, CDR1 is SGHTA, CDR2 FQGNSA. In DNA, the CDR3 is TGTGCCAGCAGTTCCGGAGGAGTCTACGAGCAGTACTTC. Translating it yields CASSSGGVYEQYF.

There are a few counts of this clone. The chain carries TRBV9 and TRBJ2-7, with D tentatively TRBD2 (5 bases). The germline V and J ends were trimmed by 2 bases and 2 bases, with 11 bases remaining between them. Germline values: CDR1 SGDLS, CDR2 YYNGEE. The CDR3 sequence is 14 residues long. CDR3 bases: TGTGCCAGCAGCGTCTCTCCCGGGACCTACGAGCAGTACTTC. It encodes CASSVSPGTYEQYF.

This chain links TRBV2 with TRBJ2-7; 9 bases agree with TRBD2. This CDR3 region has 15 residues. J was trimmed by 6 bases and V by 0 bases; bases with no gene match: 6. Germline CDR1 reads SNHLY; CDR2 reads FYNNEI. The CDR3 nucleotides are TGTGCCAGCAGTGAAGCTCTAGCGGGGTCTGGCGAGCAGTACTTC. Protein sequence: CASSEALAGSGEQYF.

The chain carries TRBV5-1 and TRBJ1-2; D perhaps matches TRBD1 (5 bases). The CDR3 loop spans 14 amino acids. The V end was cut by 1 base, the J end by 10 bases, with 17 bases between. Per germline, CDR1 SGHRS and CDR2 YFSETQ. The CDR3 is CASSLQGPGRDYTF. Written as DNA, the CDR3 is TGCGCCAGCAGCTTGCAAGGTCCGGGACGAGACTACACCTTC.

This chain connects TRBV18 to TRBJ1-1; D gene unclear. V lost 5 bases and J lost 4, with 11 bases in between. Germline loops: CDR1 KGHSH, CDR2 LQKENI. CDR3 size: 13 residues. CDR3 amino acids: CASSAGLITEAFF. As DNA, the CDR3 is TGTGCCAGCTCAGCAGGACTGATCACTGAAGCTTTCTTT.

As DNA, the CDR3 is TGTGCCACCAGTGATTTAGAGTTCGCCAGCACAGATACGCAGTATTTT. Residues: CATSDLEFASTDTQYF. The V and J genes are TRBV24-1 and TRBJ2-3; D unresolved. Germline CDR1 is KGHDR and CDR2 is SFDVKD. Trimming cost V 1 base and J 0 bases, with 10 bases left between them. CDR3 size: 16 residues.

The chain carries TRBV5-1 and TRBJ2-5; the match to TRBD1 covers 7 bases. The junction had 10 bases not matched to a gene; V was cut back by 4 bases and J by 1 base. This CDR3 region has 16 residues. Germline CDR1 SGHRS, CDR2 YFSETQ. CDR3: CASSSSDRWGQETQYF. The CDR3 DNA is TGCGCCAGCAGCAGCTCGGACAGGTGGGGCCAAGAGACCCAGTACTTC.

This rearrangement joins TRBV7-3 to TRBJ1-3, with 8 bases identical to TRBD1. J gave up 5 bases and V 3 bases, and 12 bases lay outside the gene matches. The CDR3 has 17 amino acids. Germline CDR1 SGHTA, CDR2 FQGTGA. CDR3 loop: CASSFSVVDRERNTIYF. The CDR3 region has the DNA TGTGCCAGCAGCTTCTCCGTTGTGGACAGGGAGAGAAACACCATATATTTT.

J is TRBJ1-2 and V is TRBV30; tentative D call: TRBD1 (6 bases). Germline CDR1 is GTSNPN and CDR2 is SVGIG (reference sequence). Trimming shortened V by 3 bases and J by 5 bases, and 13 bases separated the two germline ends. The CDR3 loop spans 13 amino acids. CDR3 sequence reads: CAWRGGGNYGYTF. The CDR3 DNA is TGTGCCTGGAGGGGAGGGGGAAATTATGGCTACACCTTC.

V gene TRBV19 combines with J gene TRBJ1-5; D is perhaps TRBD1 (5 bases). This CDR3 is 15 amino acids long. In germline, CDR1 is LNHDA, CDR2 SQIVND (reference sequence). Trimming cost V 7 bases and J 2 bases, with 15 bases left between them. The DNA of the CDR3 is TGTGCCAGTACAAGCGGCAGGGCGGGCAATCAGCCCCAGCATTTT. As protein: CASTSGRAGNQPQHF.

This clone was detected only a few times. The genes are TRBV5-6 and TRBJ2-7, with 7 bases matching TRBD1. Germline CDR1 SGHDT, CDR2 YYEEEE. This CDR3 comprises 15 residues. J lost 1 base, V lost 4 bases, and 8 bases had no gene match. The CDR3: CASSNRGHRSYEQYF. CDR3 bases: TGTGCCAGCAGCAACAGGGGACATCGTTCCTACGAGCAGTACTTC.

This CDR3 reads CASRLTGGRPYEQYF. The CDR3 DNA reads as TGTGCCAGCAGACTCACGGGGGGGCGCCCCTACGAGCAGTACTTC. This chain uses TRBV6-5 with TRBJ2-7; TRBD2 matches at 8 bases. The V and J ends lost 6 bases and 2 bases, in that order; junction bases with no gene match: 9. CDR1 is MNHEY and CDR2 is SVGAGI in the germline V gene. The CDR3 spans 15 residues.

Only one count was recorded for this clone. This chain uses TRBV30 with TRBJ2-5; 11 positions agree with TRBD2. The germline CDR1 and CDR2 sequences are GTSNPN and SVGIG (reference sequence). The CDR3 sequence is 15 residues long. The V segment lost 3 bases and the J segment 4 bases; nucleotides outside the gene matches: 7. CDR3 bases: TGTGCCTGGAGGGACCTAGCGGGGGGACGAGAGACCCAGTACTTC. It specifies CAWRDLAGGRETQYF.

The chain is built from TRBV5-6 and TRBJ1-5, with no clear D. V lost 1 base to trimming and J lost 4 bases, with 6 bases between them. CDR1 and CDR2 (germline): SGHDT, YYEEEE. The CDR3 spans 13 residues. CDR3 residues: CASSLNLNQPQHF. For the CDR3, the DNA is TGTGCCAGCAGCTTGAACCTAAATCAGCCCCAGCATTTT.

V and J are TRBV6-5 and TRBJ1-1; 7 positions agree with TRBD1. The CDR3 is 15 residues long. Trimming cost V 4 bases and J 0 bases; bases outside gene matches: 5. Germline CDR1 MNHEY, CDR2 SVGAGI. Here the CDR3 reads CASSLNQGVNTEAFF. The CDR3 DNA reads as TGTGCCAGCAGTTTAAATCAGGGGGTGAACACTGAAGCTTTCTTT.

The chain uses TRBV7-2 and TRBJ1-6; 12 bases align to TRBD1. From germline, CDR1 is SGHTA and CDR2 FQGNSA. The CDR3 is 18 residues long. Unmatched junction bases numbered 11, after V lost 4 bases and J lost 7 bases. CDR3 nucleotides: TGTGCCAGCAGCTCAATACCGGGACAGGGGGCAAGGAATTCACCCCTCCACTTT. Its protein is CASSSIPGQGARNSPLHF.

This clone was observed once. V is TRBV10-1 and J is TRBJ1-1; D is ambiguous. Germline CDR1 is WNHNN and CDR2 is SYGVQD (reference sequence). V shed 1 base and J shed 6 bases, with 9 bases lying between them. The CDR3 contains 13 residues. CDR3 sequence reads: CASSEYRAAEAFF. The CDR3 bases are TGCGCCAGCAGTGAGTATCGGGCAGCTGAAGCTTTCTTT.